This TCR beta chain was sequenced in a study of blood T cell repertoires in COVID-19. Study-level background: T cells, B-cell-depleted T cells, or PBMCs supplied cDNA or gDNA.

There are 14 residues in the CDR3. V lost 8 bases, J lost 6 bases, and 14 bases lay in between. The germline V gene encodes CDR1 LNHDA and CDR2 SQIVND (reference sequence). The table came from immunoSEQ multiplex PCR; TCRdb's copy has only in-frame clones and leaves some out. The table shows about 400,000 clones, with 88% occurring only once. In terms of age and location, participants ranged from about 18 to 89 years and lived in roughly 22 US areas. Specimen: PBMCs or T cells enriched from blood (not recorded which). This receptor was identified in a woman between 40 and 50 years old with acute COVID-19. This chain connects TRBV19 to TRBJ1-6; D might be TRBD1 (6 bases). In nucleotides, the CDR3 is TGTGCCAGTGCCGCGGGGGCTGGTAATTCACCCCTCCACTTT. Its translation: CASAAGAGNSPLHF. The full variable domain, completed using reference TRBV19 and TRBJ1-6, is DGGITQSPKYLFRKEGQNVTLSCEQNLNHDAMYWYRQDPGQGLRLIYYSQIVNDFQKGDIAEGYSVSREKKESFPLTVTSAQKNPTAFYLCASAAGAGNSPLHFGNGTRLTVT.